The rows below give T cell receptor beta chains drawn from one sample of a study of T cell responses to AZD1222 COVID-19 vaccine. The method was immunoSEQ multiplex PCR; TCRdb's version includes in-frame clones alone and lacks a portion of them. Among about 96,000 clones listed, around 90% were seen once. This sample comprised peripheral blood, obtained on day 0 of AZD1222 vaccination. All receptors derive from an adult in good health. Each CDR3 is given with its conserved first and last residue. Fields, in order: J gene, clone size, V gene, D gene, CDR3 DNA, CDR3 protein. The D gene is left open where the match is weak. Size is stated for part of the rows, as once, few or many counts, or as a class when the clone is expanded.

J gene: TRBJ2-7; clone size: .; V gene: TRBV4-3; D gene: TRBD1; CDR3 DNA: TGCGCCAGCAGCCAAGAGCCGGGACAGACTGGGGAGCAGTACTTC; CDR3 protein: CASSQEPGQTGEQYF
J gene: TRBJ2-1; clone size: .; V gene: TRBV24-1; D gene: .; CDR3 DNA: TGTGCCACTCGGGACCAAGGGAATGAGCAGTTCTTC; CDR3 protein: CATRDQGNEQFF
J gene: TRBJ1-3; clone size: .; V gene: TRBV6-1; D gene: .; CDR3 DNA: TGTGCCAGCAGTGAAGGAGCTGGAAACACCATATATTTT; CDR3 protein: CASSEGAGNTIYF
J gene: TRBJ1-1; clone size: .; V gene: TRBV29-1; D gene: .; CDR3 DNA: TGCAGCGCGGGTCGGTCGAACACTGAAGCTTTCTTT; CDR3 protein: CSAGRSNTEAFF
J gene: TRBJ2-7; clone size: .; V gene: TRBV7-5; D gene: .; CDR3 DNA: TGTGCCAGAAGCTCGGTGAGCACCGAGCAGTACTTC; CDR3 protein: CARSSVSTEQYF
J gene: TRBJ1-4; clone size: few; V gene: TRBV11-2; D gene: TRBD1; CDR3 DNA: TGTGCCAGCAGCTTAGACCAGACAGGGGCATCATCTGCAAAACTGTTTTTT; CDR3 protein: CASSLDQTGASSAKLFF
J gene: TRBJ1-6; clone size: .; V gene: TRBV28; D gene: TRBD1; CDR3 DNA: TGTGCCAGCAGTTTAGACAGGGGGACCTCACCCCTCCACTTT; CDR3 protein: CASSLDRGTSPLHF
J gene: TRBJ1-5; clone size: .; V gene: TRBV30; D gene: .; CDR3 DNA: TGTGCCTCCCGGCTTCCGGGCAATCAGCCCCAGCATTTT; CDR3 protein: CASRLPGNQPQHF
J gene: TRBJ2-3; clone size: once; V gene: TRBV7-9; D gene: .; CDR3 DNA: TGTGCCAGCAGCTTAGCTGGTAGAGGGGATACGCAGTATTTT; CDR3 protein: CASSLAGRGDTQYF
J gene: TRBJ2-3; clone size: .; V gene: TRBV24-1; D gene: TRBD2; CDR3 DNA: TGTGCCACCAGTGATTTGTCCAGCGGGAGTAGCACAGATACGCAGTATTTT; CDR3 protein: CATSDLSSGSSTDTQYF
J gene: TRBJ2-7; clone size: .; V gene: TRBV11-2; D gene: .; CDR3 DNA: TGTGCCAGCAGCCCCCGGGAGCGTCAAGGGGAGCAGTACTTC; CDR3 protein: CASSPRERQGEQYF